What follows are 23 T cell receptor beta chains derived from one specimen sequenced in a study of cytomegalovirus exposure and HLA in healthy donors. The PCR had 60 Vbeta and 13 Jbeta primers. Clones were read by immunoSEQ multiplex PCR, and TCRdb kept only the in-frame ones, dropping some. The sample contains 150,000 to 200,000 clones, approximately 70% of which appear only once. Sequenced input: PBMCs. These receptors all stem from a young woman in good health and CMV-seronegative.

This rearrangement joins TRBV5-1 to TRBJ1-4; D not certain. Trimming took 9 bases from V and 5 from J, leaving 14 bases between them. Germline CDR1 and CDR2: SGHRS and YFSETQ. The CDR3 is 13 residues long. The CDR3 sequence is CATIFTGNEKLFF. The CDR3 DNA reads TGCGCCACAATCTTCACGGGGAATGAAAAACTGTTTTTT.

The rearrangement joins TRBV29-1 to TRBJ2-7; 10 positions agree with TRBD2. J lost 6 bases, V lost 4 bases, and 3 bases had no gene match. This CDR3 is 12 amino acids long. CDR1 is SQVTM, CDR2 ANQGSEA, per germline. The CDR3 here is CSVVSGRSEQYF. CDR3 bases: TGCAGCGTTGTTAGCGGGAGGTCCGAGCAGTACTTC.

The genes are TRBV19 and TRBJ1-4; weak D call: TRBD1 (6 bases). Trimming left V 1 base short and J 0 bases short, with 6 bases between. The CDR3 is made up of 15 amino acids. Germline V lookup: CDR1 LNHDA, CDR2 SQIVND (reference sequence). DNA of the CDR3: TGTGCCAGTAGTATAGGGACAGCAACTAATGAAAAACTGTTTTTT. It is translated as CASSIGTATNEKLFF.

The V call is TRBV6-4, the J call TRBJ2-3; TRBD1 matches at 7 bases. From germline, CDR1 is MRHNA and CDR2 SNTAGT. The CDR3 is 15 amino acids. With 3 bases clipped from V and 4 bases from J, the junction kept 7 bases outside the gene matches. The CDR3 protein is CASSEKGGIADTQYF. The CDR3 DNA reads as TGTGCCAGCAGTGAAAAAGGGGGCATTGCAGATACGCAGTATTTT.

The rearrangement joins TRBV7-6 to TRBJ2-2; D may be TRBD2 (6 bases). Deletions cut 1 base from V and 6 bases from J, with 15 bases between. Germline CDR1 is SGHVS and CDR2 is FNYEAQ. The CDR3 has 16 residues. The CDR3 sequence is CASSLVWGVNPGELFF. CDR3 nucleotides: TGTGCCAGCAGCTTAGTATGGGGGGTCAACCCCGGGGAGCTGTTTTTT.

The V call is TRBV7-3, the J call TRBJ1-2; TRBD1 is a possible D gene (6 bases). Trimming removed 2 bases at V and 3 bases at J, with 13 bases between. Germline CDR1 and CDR2: SGHTA and FQGTGA. This CDR3 comprises 15 residues. The CDR3 is CASSLYQGSDYGYTF. In DNA, the CDR3 is TGTGCCAGCAGCTTATATCAGGGGTCGGACTATGGCTACACCTTC.

This rearrangement joins TRBV19 to TRBJ2-1; D perhaps matches TRBD2 (6 bases). Germline CDR1 is LNHDA and CDR2 is SQIVND (reference sequence). The CDR3 length is 16 residues. V dropped 2 bases and J dropped 4 bases, with 15 bases sitting between them. This CDR3 is CASSISGQGGYNEQFF. Written as DNA, the CDR3 is TGTGCCAGTAGTATAAGTGGGCAGGGAGGATACAATGAGCAGTTCTTC.

The V and J genes are TRBV2 and TRBJ2-7; perhaps TRBD1 as D (6 bases). The CDR3 runs to 14 residues. Germline values: CDR1 SNHLY, CDR2 FYNNEI. The V end was cut by 4 bases, the J end by 3 bases, with 13 bases between. The CDR3 spells CASSGQGKGYEQYF. The CDR3 region has the DNA TGTGCCAGCAGTGGGCAGGGGAAGGGCTACGAGCAGTACTTC.

DNA of the CDR3: TGTGCCAGCAGCTTAGGGGACAGGGCGTGGGGTCAAACTGGAAACACCATATATTTT. Translation gives CASSLGDRAWGQTGNTIYF. The chain has TRBV11-2 and TRBJ1-3, with 9 bases identical to TRBD1. CDR1 is SGHAT, CDR2 FQNNGV, per germline. The CDR3 length is 19 residues. The V segment lost 1 base and the J segment 2 bases; nucleotides outside the gene matches: 12.

The chain carries TRBV30 and TRBJ2-2; 9 nucleotides line up with TRBD2. Germline V gene data show CDR1 as GTSNPN and CDR2 as SVGIG (reference sequence). The CDR3 runs to 15 residues. J lost 7 bases, V lost 2 bases, and 8 bases had no gene match. The CDR3 DNA is TGTGCCTGGAGTATTAGCGGGAGAGTAAACGGGGAGCTGTTTTTT. As protein: CAWSISGRVNGELFF.

The chain employs TRBV6-1 and TRBJ2-5, with 14 bases lining up with TRBD2. The CDR3 length is 16 residues. Germline lookup yields CDR1 MNHNS and CDR2 SASEGT. With 4 bases clipped from V and 5 bases from J, the junction kept 6 bases outside the gene matches. Written as DNA, the CDR3 is TGTGCCAGCAGTGGCGCGTGGACTAGCGGGGGGGAGACCCAGTACTTC. The encoded protein is CASSGAWTSGGETQYF.

The gene calls are TRBV5-6 and TRBJ2-5; 7 bases are a match to TRBD2. The CDR3 consists of 15 residues. Germline assignment: CDR1 SGHDT and CDR2 YYEEEE. The J segment lost 5 bases and the V segment lost 0 bases, leaving 7 bases of the junction unmatched. DNA of the CDR3: TGTGCCAGCAGCTTGGAACTAGCGTTACGCGAGACCCAGTACTTC. This encodes CASSLELALRETQYF. Full variable domain (rest looked up from reference TRBV5-6 and TRBJ2-5): DAGVTQSPTHLIKTRGQQVTLRCSPKSGHDTVSWYQQALGQGPQFIFQYYEEEERQRGNFPDRFSGHQFPNYSSELNVNALLLGDSALYLCASSLELALRETQYFGPGTRLLVL.

The rearrangement links TRBV2 to TRBJ1-1, with D uncertain. CDR1 SNHLY and CDR2 FYNNEI come from the germline V gene. V lost 3 bases and J 6 bases, leaving 8 bases between the germline ends. The CDR3 contains 12 residues. The DNA for the CDR3 is TGTGCCAGCAGTGACCTAATGGCTGAAGCTTTCTTT. This sequence encodes CASSDLMAEAFF.

This chain links TRBV5-6 with TRBJ1-4; D perhaps matches TRBD1 (6 bases). Per the germline V gene, CDR1 is SGHDT and CDR2 is YYEEEE. V lost 2 bases to trimming and J lost 8 bases, with 13 bases between them. CDR3 size: 14 residues. The CDR3 DNA reads as TGTGCCAGCAGCTTAAAGGGGGTGGACGAAAAACTGTTTTTT. Translating gives CASSLKGVDEKLFF.

The CDR3 nucleotides are TGTGCCAGCAGTTCCTTACCGGGGTTCCACATTCAGTACTTC. Amino acids: CASSSLPGFHIQYF. The chain carries TRBV27 and TRBJ2-4, with a possible D match to TRBD2 (5 bases). The V and J ends lost 4 bases and 8 bases respectively, with 15 bases between them. The CDR3 loop spans 14 amino acids. Germline V gene lookup returns CDR1 MNHEY and CDR2 SMNVEV (reference sequence).

The chain is built from TRBV2 and TRBJ2-7; TRBD2 agrees at 9 bases. Germline loops: CDR1 SNHLY, CDR2 FYNNEI. The ends lost 4 bases at V and 0 bases at J; junction bases unmatched: 4. The CDR3 has 15 amino acids. DNA of the CDR3: TGTGCCAGCAGTGCGACTAGCGGCTACTCCTACGAGCAGTACTTC. This codes for CASSATSGYSYEQYF.

The chain links TRBV15 to TRBJ1-5, with D possibly being TRBD1 (5 bases). Deletions cut 4 bases from V and 5 bases from J, with 15 bases between. This CDR3 comprises 15 residues. Per germline, CDR1 LNHNV and CDR2 YYDKDF (reference sequence). This chain's CDR3 is CATSKTQGVYQPQHF. The CDR3 bases are TGTGCCACCAGCAAAACTCAGGGTGTGTATCAGCCCCAGCATTTT.

The rearrangement joins TRBV19 to TRBJ1-5; D gene ambiguous. V was clipped by 3 bases and J by 3 bases, with 9 bases between them. The CDR3 is 14 amino acids. Looked up from germline, CDR1 is LNHDA and CDR2 is SQIVND (reference sequence). The CDR3 spells CASSIPQVNQPQHF. The CDR3 DNA is TGTGCCAGTAGTATCCCGCAGGTCAATCAGCCCCAGCATTTT.

The V gene is TRBV21-1, the J gene TRBJ1-4; the table names TRBD1, a call not compared with the DNA. TRBV21-1 is noted as a pseudogene. This CDR3 spans 16 amino acids. CDR3 nucleotides: TGTGCCAGCAGCAAAGCAGGTGGCCAGGGCGGTGAAAAACTGTTTTTT. This gives the protein CASSKAGGQGGEKLFF.

The chain links TRBV15 to TRBJ2-7, with D unresolved. Germline V gives CDR1 LNHNV, CDR2 YYDKDF (reference sequence). V was trimmed by 5 bases and J by 6 bases, leaving 14 bases between them. The length of the CDR3 is 13 residues. CDR3 nucleotide sequence: TGTGCCACCAGCCCACGAACTGTCGTCGAGCAGTACTTC. Amino acid sequence: CATSPRTVVEQYF.

The chain is built from TRBV5-1 and TRBJ2-3; the D gene is possibly TRBD1 (6 bases). The CDR3 is made up of 15 amino acids. V gave up 0 bases and J gave up 1 base, with 9 bases separating them. In germline, CDR1 is SGHRS, CDR2 YFSETQ. DNA for the CDR3: TGCGCCAGCAGCTTGGAGGACAGACGCACAGATACGCAGTATTTT. Amino acid sequence: CASSLEDRRTDTQYF.

This clone was seen a handful of times. V usage is TRBV19 and J usage is TRBJ1-4, with 8 bases aligning to TRBD1. Germline V gene data show CDR1 as LNHDA and CDR2 as SQIVND (reference sequence). The CDR3 sequence is 13 residues long. V lost 10 bases and J lost 8; bases outside the gene matches: 9. The CDR3 is CATVGQGAEKLFF. DNA of the CDR3: TGTGCCACCGTTGGGCAGGGGGCCGAAAAACTGTTTTTT. The entire variable domain, with the rest obtained from reference TRBV19 and TRBJ1-4, is as follows: DGGITQSPKYLFRKEGQNVTLSCEQNLNHDAMYWYRQDPGQGLRLIYYSQIVNDFQKGDIAEGYSVSREKKESFPLTVTSAQKNPTAFYLCATVGQGAEKLFFGSGTQLSVL.

The chain is built from TRBV7-2 and TRBJ1-2; no firm D call. CDR1 and CDR2 (germline): SGHTA, FQGNSA. V lost 5 bases to trimming and J lost 0 bases, with 13 bases between them. The CDR3 is 15 residues long. This CDR3 is CASSRLQISNYGYTF. CDR3 nucleotides: TGTGCCAGCAGCCGCCTACAGATATCTAACTATGGCTACACCTTC.